What follows is one T cell receptor beta chain and its context. There are a few counts of this clone. It has no known antigen specificity. No base quality values were provided; no much bigger clone lies one nucleotide off. TCRbeta CDR3 regions were amplified from genomic DNA using the immunoSEQ Assay, a bias-controlled multiplex PCR. Per the original workflow: Within the assay, amplification of reference gene primers was used to estimate how many nucleated cells each sample contained. To quantify the absolute abundance of each unique TCRbeta CDR3 rearrangement, sequence reads were collapsed and filtered. For each sample, productive Simpson clonality was calculated as the square root of Simpson's diversity index over productive rearrangements. The table comes from immuneACCESS by way of TCRdb, which keeps in-frame sequences with V and J called. Part of the clones is missing from these tables; in studies checked, under half for an unresolved V gene and the rest for unknown reasons. The D gene and trimming were derived from the DNA, and the V and J assignments and clone size from that table. For this sample the table gives 200,000 to 250,000 clones, of which roughly 90% were detected only once. The top ten clonotypes cover around 3.8% of the sample.

The sample originates from a study of blood T cell repertoires in COVID-19 (TCRdb year 2020). A note on the overall study: Samples from collaborators originated in the United States, Italy and Spain and spanned both the acute and convalescent phases of COVID-19. Sample metadata almost always included a de-identified subject ID, COVID-19 status, age in years and sex. Samples came from the ongoing ImmuneRACE study (first 160 participants) plus 1,254 subjects from 6 global collaborators. The repertoires were released in a freely available public database meant as a resource for research on the immune response to SARS-CoV-2. The prospective study material was composed of cDNA or gDNA derived from T cells, B-cell-depleted T cells, or PBMCs. Deeply sampled blood TCRbeta repertoires from subjects exposed to, actively infected with, or recovered from COVID-19 were included in the dataset. Where available, HLA class I and class II types were obtained from metadata supplied by the sample provider rather than from assay-based typing.

Participants in the prospective study were enrolled through a virtual design, were aged 18 to 89 years, and lived in 24 United States geographic areas. In the prospective study, participants were assigned to cohorts based on the clinical history participants reported in a screening survey and a study questionnaire. In the prospective study, mobile phlebotomists collected whole blood, serum and a nasopharyngeal or oropharyngeal swab from each participant. Over a roughly 2-month period, participants in the prospective study had the option of providing additional blood draws and questionnaires. Prospective study blood samples were shipped either frozen or at room temperature before DNA extraction. Beyond this particular receptor, the publication reports: The amount of clinical and demographic metadata varied by source and participant and was provided uncurated.

The receptor was isolated from a woman between 35 and 50 years old with acute COVID-19. The sample comprised PBMCs or T cells enriched from blood (not recorded which).

The CDR3 corresponds to CASSRGQGGYNEQFF. The DNA is as follows: TGTGCCAGCTCCAGAGGACAGGGTGGTTACAATGAGCAGTTCTTC. The chain is assembled from TRBV18 and TRBJ2-1, with 8 bases aligning to TRBD1. Looking up the germline V gene yields CDR1 KGHSH and CDR2 LQKENI. The junction shows trimming of 6 bases on V and 4 bases on J, and the gene matches do not reach 8 bases of it. Its CDR3 holds 15 amino acids, cysteine through phenylalanine. The CDR3 DNA has 45 bases and is translated from base 1.